This T cell receptor (beta chain) was sequenced during a study of CD8+ T cells in alopecia areata. Details on this clone: Its antigen is not identified. At one end, the junction sequence differs from germline, possibly due to a read error.

CDR1 SGHTS and CDR2 YDEGEE come from the germline V gene. The CDR3 has 9 amino acids. Study conclusions and caveats: Lesional tissue from the scalp (especially in alopecia totalis/universalis) showed higher clonality than normal scalp.

In each case, RNA was isolated and then reverse transcribed into cDNA as the sequencing template. TCRdb's table, derived via immunoSEQ multiplex PCR, lists solely in-frame clones and lacks some. The sample shows about 100,000 clones, roughly 64% of them seen only once. The chain couples TRBV5-8 to TRBJ2-7; TRBD1 aligns across 7 bases. The receptor was derived from a human donor in good health. The sequencing sample was made of CD8+ T cells sorted from blood. The CDR3 region has the DNA TGTGCCAGCAGCGACAGGGACAACTTC. Residues: CASSDRDNF.